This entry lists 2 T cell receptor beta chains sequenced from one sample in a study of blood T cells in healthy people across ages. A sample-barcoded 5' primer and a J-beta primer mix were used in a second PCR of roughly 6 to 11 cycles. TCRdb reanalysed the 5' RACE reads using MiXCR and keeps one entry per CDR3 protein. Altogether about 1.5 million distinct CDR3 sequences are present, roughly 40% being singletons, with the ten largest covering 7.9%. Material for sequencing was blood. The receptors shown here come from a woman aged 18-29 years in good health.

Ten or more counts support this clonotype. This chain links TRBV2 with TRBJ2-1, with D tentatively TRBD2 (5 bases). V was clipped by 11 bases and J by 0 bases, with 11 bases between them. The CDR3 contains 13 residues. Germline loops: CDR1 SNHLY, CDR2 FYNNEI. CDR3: CAGRASSYNEQFF. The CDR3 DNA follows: TGTGCCGGGCGGGCTAGCTCCTACAATGAGCAGTTCTTC.

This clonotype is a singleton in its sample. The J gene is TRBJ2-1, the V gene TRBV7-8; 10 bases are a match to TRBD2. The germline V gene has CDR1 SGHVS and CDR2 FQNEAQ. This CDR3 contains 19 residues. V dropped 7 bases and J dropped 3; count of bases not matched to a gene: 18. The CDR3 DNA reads TGTGCCAGCAATCCGCAATTAAGCGGGAGGGCCCTGGGCTACAATGAGCAGTTCTTC. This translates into CASNPQLSGRALGYNEQFF.